These T cell receptor beta chains were read from a single sample in a study of T cell changes during pregnancy in multiple sclerosis. The data were produced by immunoSEQ multiplex PCR, yet TCRdb's version contains in-frame clones alone and is incomplete. Here the sample spans about 70,000 clones, less than 95% being singletons. Source: peripheral blood, taken in the third trimester of pregnancy. All receptors come from a female donor with multiple sclerosis, enrolled in a pregnancy study. Both conserved end residues are part of each CDR3. The D gene is left open where the match is weak. Where a row states a size, it is once, few, many or the class of an expanded clone; other rows omit it.

clone_size d_call j_call v_call cdr3_nt cdr3_aa
. . TRBJ2-3 TRBV4-1 TGCGCCAGCAGCCTATCAACACCTAGCACAGATACGCAGTATTTT CASSLSTPSTDTQYF
. . TRBJ1-2 TRBV5-6 TGTGCCAGCAGCTCAGGAGGAGATATTTATGGCTACACCTTC CASSSGGDIYGYTF
. TRBD2 TRBJ2-5 TRBV2 TGTGCCAGCCGCCCCAGGACTAGTCAAGAGACCCAGTACTTC CASRPRTSQETQYF
. TRBD1 TRBJ2-6 TRBV13 TGTGCCAGCAGCACGACAGGGGATGGGGCCAACGTCCTGACTTTC CASSTTGDGANVLTF
. . TRBJ2-7 TRBV2 TGTGCCAGCAGCTCCCCTGCGTACTACGAGCAGTACTTC CASSSPAYYEQYF
. . TRBJ1-5 TRBV9 TGTGCCAGCAGCGTAGGGGCAGGGGCCCGCAATCAGCCCCAGCATTTT CASSVGAGARNQPQHF
. . TRBJ1-1 TRBV7-3 TGTGCCAGCACGCTACTAAAAGGCACTGAAGCTTTCTTT CASTLLKGTEAFF
. . TRBJ1-3 TRBV9 TGTGCCAGCAGCGTAGGGGCCTCTGGAAACACCATATATTTT CASSVGASGNTIYF
. . TRBJ2-3 TRBV6-6 TGTGCCAGCAGTTTCATTCCGGGACTCACAGATACGCAGTATTTT CASSFIPGLTDTQYF
. TRBD2 TRBJ2-1 TRBV6-1 TGTGCCAGCAGTGAACCCTTACTAGCGGGGGGGGTCGGGGAGCAGTTCTTC CASSEPLLAGGVGEQFF
. . TRBJ1-1 TRBV7-3 TGTGCCAGCAGACCTGAGGGGGATCACACTGAAGCTTTCTTT CASRPEGDHTEAFF
. TRBD1 TRBJ2-3 TRBV7-2 TGTGCCAGCAGCTTCCGACAGGGCGGGACAGATACGCAGTATTTT CASSFRQGGTDTQYF
once TRBD1 TRBJ1-1 TRBV5-8 TGTGCCAGCAGCTTGGGGGGACAGCTCACTGAAGCTTTCTTT CASSLGGQLTEAFF
. TRBD1 TRBJ2-2 TRBV5-4 TGTGCCAGCAGCCTAGACAGGGTCAACACCGGGGAGCTGTTTTTT CASSLDRVNTGELFF
. . TRBJ1-3 TRBV7-3 TGTGCCAGCAGCTTAAGCGGCGGCCCAGCTGGAGGAAACACCATATATTTT CASSLSGGPAGGNTIYF
. . TRBJ1-6 TRBV11-2 TGTGCCAGCAGCCCTAGTCTCCCGAATTCACCCCTCCACTTT CASSPSLPNSPLHF
. TRBD1 TRBJ1-1 TRBV6-6 TGTGCCAGCAGTCACGGGACAGGGGGCGGTTACACTGAAGCTTTCTTT CASSHGTGGGYTEAFF